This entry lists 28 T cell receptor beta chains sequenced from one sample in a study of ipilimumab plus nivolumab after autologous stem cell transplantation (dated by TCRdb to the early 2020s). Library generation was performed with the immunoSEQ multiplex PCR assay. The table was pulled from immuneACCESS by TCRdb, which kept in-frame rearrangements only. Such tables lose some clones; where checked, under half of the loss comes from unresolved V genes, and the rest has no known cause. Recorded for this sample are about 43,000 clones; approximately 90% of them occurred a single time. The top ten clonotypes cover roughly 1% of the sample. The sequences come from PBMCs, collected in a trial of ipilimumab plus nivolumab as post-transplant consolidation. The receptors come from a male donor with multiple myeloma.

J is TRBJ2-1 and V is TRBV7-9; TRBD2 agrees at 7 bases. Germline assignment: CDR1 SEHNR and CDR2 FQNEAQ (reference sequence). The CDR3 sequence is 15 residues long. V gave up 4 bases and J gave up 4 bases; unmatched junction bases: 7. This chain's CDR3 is CASSSQLAAYNEQFF. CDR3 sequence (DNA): TGTGCCAGCAGCTCCCAGCTAGCGGCTTACAATGAGCAGTTCTTC.

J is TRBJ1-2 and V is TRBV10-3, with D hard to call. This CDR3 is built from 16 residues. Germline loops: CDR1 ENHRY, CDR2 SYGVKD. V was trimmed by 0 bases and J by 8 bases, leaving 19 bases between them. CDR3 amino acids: CAISESITLPERGYTF. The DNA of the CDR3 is TGTGCCATCAGTGAGTCGATAACTCTACCGGAGAGGGGCTACACCTTC.

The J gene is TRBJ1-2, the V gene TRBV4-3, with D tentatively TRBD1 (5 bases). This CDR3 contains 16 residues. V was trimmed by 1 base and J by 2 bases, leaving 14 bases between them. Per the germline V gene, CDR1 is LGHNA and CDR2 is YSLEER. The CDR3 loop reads CASSQGGGRGNYGYTF. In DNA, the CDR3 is TGCGCCAGCAGCCAAGGGGGTGGTAGGGGAAACTATGGCTACACCTTC.

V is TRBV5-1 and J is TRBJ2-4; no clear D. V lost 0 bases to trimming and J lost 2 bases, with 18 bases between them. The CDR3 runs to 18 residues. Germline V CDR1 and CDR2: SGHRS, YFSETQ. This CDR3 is CASSLEVSLQPSKNIQYF. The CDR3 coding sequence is TGCGCCAGCAGCTTGGAAGTGTCCCTCCAACCGTCCAAAAACATTCAGTACTTC.

The CDR3 sequence is CASSHVLKGRTEAFF. The DNA for the CDR3 is TGTGCCAGCAGCCACGTCCTGAAGGGCAGAACTGAAGCTTTCTTT. The chain carries TRBV11-2 and TRBJ1-1; D remains unclear. The V and J ends lost 5 bases and 5 bases respectively, with 18 bases between them. Germline CDR1 reads SGHAT; CDR2 reads FQNNGV. The CDR3 is 15 amino acids.

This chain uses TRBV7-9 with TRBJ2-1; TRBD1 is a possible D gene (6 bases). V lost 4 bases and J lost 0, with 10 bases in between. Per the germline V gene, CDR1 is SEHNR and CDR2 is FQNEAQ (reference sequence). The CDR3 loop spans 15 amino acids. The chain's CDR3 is CASSSTGYSYNEQFF. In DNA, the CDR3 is TGTGCCAGCAGCTCTACAGGGTACTCCTACAATGAGCAGTTCTTC. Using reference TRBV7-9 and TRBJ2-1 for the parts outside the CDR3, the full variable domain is DTGVSQNPRHKITKRGQNVTFRCDPISEHNRLYWYRQTLGQGPEFLTYFQNEAQLEKSRLLSDRFSAERPKGSFSTLEIQRTEQGDSAMYLCASSSTGYSYNEQFFGPGTRLTVL.

Here the CDR3 reads CASRRQSTGELFF. CDR3 in DNA: TGTGCCAGTAGAAGACAGTCTACCGGGGAGCTGTTTTTT. V and J are TRBV19 and TRBJ2-2; weak D call: TRBD1 (5 bases). This CDR3 has 13 amino acids. Per germline, CDR1 LNHDA and CDR2 SQIVND (reference sequence). V lost 6 bases and J 5 bases, leaving 10 bases between the germline ends.

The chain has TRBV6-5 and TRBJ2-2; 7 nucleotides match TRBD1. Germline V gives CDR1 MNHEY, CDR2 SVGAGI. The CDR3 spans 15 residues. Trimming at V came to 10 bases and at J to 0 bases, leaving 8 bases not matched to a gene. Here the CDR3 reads CATERGTANTGELFF. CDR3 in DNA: TGTGCCACTGAGAGGGGGACAGCGAACACCGGGGAGCTGTTTTTT.

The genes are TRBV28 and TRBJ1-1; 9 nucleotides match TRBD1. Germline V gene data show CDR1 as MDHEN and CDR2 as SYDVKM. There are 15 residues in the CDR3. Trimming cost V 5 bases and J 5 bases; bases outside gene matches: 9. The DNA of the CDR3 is TGTGCCAGCAGTCCAAACCGGGACAGGGCTACTGAAGCTTTCTTT. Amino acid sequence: CASSPNRDRATEAFF.

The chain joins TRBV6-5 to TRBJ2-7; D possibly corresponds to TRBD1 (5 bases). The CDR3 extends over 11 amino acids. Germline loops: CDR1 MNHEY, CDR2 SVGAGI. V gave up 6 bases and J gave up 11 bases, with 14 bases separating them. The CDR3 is CASRIDSFEYF. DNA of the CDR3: TGTGCCAGCAGAATCGACAGTTTTGAGTACTTC.

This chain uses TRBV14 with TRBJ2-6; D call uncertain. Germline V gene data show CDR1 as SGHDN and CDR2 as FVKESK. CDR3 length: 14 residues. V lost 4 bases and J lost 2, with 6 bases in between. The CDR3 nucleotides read TGTGCCAGCAGCCGTGCGGCTGGGGCCAACGTCCTGACTTTC. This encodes CASSRAAGANVLTF.

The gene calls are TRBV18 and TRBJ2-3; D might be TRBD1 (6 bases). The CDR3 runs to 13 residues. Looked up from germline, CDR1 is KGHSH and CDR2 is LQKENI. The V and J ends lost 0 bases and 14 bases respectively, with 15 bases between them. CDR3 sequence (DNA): TGTGCCAGCTCACCACCGGACAGAACGGCAGGGTATTTT. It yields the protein CASSPPDRTAGYF. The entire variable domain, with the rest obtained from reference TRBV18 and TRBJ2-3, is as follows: NAGVMQNPRHLVRRRGQEARLRCSPMKGHSHVYWYRQLPEEGLKFMVYLQKENIIDESGMPKERFSAEFPKEGPSILRIQQVVRGDSAAYFCASSPPDRTAGYFGPGTRLTVL.

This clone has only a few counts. DNA of the CDR3: TGTGCCAGCTCACAACGGGATAGTCAGCCCCAGCATTTT. This sequence encodes CASSQRDSQPQHF. The genes are TRBV18 and TRBJ1-5; D unclear. Germline V gives CDR1 KGHSH, CDR2 LQKENI. V was clipped by 4 bases and J by 6 bases, with 10 bases between them. This CDR3 is 13 amino acids long.

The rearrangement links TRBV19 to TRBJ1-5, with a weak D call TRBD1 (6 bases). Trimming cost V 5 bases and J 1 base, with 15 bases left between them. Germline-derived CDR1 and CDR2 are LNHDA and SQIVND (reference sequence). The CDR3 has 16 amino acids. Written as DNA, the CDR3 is TGTGCCAGTAGTCCTAGGTTAGGGGGGAGCAATCAGCCCCAGCATTTT. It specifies CASSPRLGGSNQPQHF.

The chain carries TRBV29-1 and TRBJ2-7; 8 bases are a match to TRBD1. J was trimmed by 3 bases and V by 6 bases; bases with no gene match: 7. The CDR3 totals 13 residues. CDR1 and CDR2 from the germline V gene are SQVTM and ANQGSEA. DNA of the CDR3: TGCAGCGTCGGGACAGGCGGGATCTACGAGCAGTACTTC. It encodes CSVGTGGIYEQYF.

The DNA for the CDR3 is TGTGCCAGCAGTCTGACAGGACCTGGAAACACCATATATTTT. Amino acids: CASSLTGPGNTIYF. The chain combines TRBV6-5 with TRBJ1-3; weak D call: TRBD1 (6 bases). Germline-derived CDR1 and CDR2 are MNHEY and SVGAGI. V dropped 5 bases and J dropped 2 bases, with 10 bases sitting between them. The CDR3 sequence is 14 residues long.

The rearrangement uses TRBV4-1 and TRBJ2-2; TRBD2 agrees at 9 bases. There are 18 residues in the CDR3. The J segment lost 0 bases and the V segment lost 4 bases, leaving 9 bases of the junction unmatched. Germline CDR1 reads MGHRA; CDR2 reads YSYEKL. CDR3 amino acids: CASSRQGLAGSNTGELFF. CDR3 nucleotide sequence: TGCGCCAGCAGCCGACAGGGCCTAGCGGGATCGAACACCGGGGAGCTGTTTTTT.

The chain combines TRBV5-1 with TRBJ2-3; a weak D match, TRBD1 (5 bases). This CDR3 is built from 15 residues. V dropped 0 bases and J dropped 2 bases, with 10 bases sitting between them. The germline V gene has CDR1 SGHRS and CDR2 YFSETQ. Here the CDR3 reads CASSLAGRATDTQYF. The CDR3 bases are TGCGCCAGCAGCTTGGCCGGCAGGGCCACAGATACGCAGTATTTT.

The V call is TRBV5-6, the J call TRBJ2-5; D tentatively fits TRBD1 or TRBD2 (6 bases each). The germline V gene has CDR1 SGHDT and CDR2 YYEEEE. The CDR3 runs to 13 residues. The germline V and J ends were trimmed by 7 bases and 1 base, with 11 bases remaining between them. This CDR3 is CASQGGFQETQYF. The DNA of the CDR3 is TGTGCCAGCCAAGGGGGGTTCCAAGAGACCCAGTACTTC.

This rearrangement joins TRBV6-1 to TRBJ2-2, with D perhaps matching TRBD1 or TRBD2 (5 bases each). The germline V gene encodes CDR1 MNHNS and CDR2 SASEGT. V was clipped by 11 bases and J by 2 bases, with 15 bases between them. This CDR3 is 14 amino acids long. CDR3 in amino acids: CAAPGTPNTGELFF. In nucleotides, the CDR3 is TGTGCCGCCCCCGGGACGCCAAACACCGGGGAGCTGTTTTTT.

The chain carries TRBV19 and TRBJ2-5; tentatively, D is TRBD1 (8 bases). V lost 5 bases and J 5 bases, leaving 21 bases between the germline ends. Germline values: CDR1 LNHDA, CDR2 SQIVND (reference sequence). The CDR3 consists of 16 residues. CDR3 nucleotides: TGTGCCAGTAGTCTACAGGGGGGGGTAGTTCCCGAGACCCAGTACTTC. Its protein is CASSLQGGVVPETQYF.

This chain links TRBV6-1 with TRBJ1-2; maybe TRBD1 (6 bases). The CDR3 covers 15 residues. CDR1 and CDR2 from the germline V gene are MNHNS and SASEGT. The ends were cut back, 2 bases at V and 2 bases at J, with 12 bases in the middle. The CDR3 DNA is TGTGCCAGCAGTGAAATGGGGGGGGCAAACTATGGCTACACCTTC. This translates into CASSEMGGANYGYTF.

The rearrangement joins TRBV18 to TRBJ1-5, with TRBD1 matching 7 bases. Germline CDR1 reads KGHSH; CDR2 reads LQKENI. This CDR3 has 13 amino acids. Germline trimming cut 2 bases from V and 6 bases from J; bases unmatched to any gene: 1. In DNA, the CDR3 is TGTGCCAGCTCACCAGGGACAGCTCAGCCCCAGCATTTT. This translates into CASSPGTAQPQHF.

The CDR3 protein is CASSSGLGQFF. As DNA, the CDR3 is TGCGCCAGCAGCTCGGGACTTGGGCAGTTCTTC. The chain recombines TRBV5-1 with TRBJ2-1, with D perhaps TRBD2 (6 bases). Germline CDR1 is SGHRS and CDR2 is YFSETQ. The CDR3 length is 11 residues. The V gene lost 3 bases and the J gene lost 12 bases, with 10 bases spanning the gap.

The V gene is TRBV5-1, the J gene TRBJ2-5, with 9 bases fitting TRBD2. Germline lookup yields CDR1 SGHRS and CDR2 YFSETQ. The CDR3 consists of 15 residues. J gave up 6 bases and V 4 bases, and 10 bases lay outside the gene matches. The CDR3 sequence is CASSPGLAGRKTQYF. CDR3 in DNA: TGCGCCAGCAGCCCGGGACTAGCAGGGAGGAAGACCCAGTACTTC.

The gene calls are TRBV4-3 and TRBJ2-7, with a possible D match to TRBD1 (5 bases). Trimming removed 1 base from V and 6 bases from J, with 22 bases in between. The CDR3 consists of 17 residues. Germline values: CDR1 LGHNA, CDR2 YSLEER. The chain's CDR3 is CASSQVRGQSSPGEQYF. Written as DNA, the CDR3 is TGCGCCAGCAGCCAAGTTAGGGGCCAATCTTCCCCCGGCGAGCAGTACTTC.

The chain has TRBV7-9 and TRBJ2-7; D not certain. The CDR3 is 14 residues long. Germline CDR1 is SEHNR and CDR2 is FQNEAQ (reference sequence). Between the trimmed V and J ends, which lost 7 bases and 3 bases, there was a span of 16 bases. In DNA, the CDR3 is TGTGCCAGCAACCCTTCGGGCAGTAACTACGAGCAGTACTTC. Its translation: CASNPSGSNYEQYF.

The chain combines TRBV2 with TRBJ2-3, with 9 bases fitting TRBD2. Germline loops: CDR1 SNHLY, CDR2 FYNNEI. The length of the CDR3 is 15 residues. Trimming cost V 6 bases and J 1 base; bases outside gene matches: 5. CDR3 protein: CASRFGGGGTDTQYF. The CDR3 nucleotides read TGTGCCAGCAGGTTTGGCGGGGGGGGCACAGATACGCAGTATTTT.